Each of the 25 T cell receptor beta chains below was sequenced from the same sample in a study of blood T cell repertoires in COVID-19 (TCRdb year 2020). The library relied on the immunoSEQ multiplex PCR assay. The source is immuneACCESS, and TCRdb retained only in-frame sequences with V and J called. Part of the clones is not carried over; for the studies checked, unresolved V genes explain less than half of this, and the remainder is unexplained. The sample includes almost 350,000 clones, with around nine tenths observed a single time. 0.85% to 1.3% of the sample is in the top ten clones. Material: PBMCs or T cells enriched from blood (not recorded which). Receptors originate from a woman aged 25 to 39 who had been exposed to COVID-19.

This clone has just one count. This rearrangement joins TRBV7-3 to TRBJ2-1; 10 bases agree with TRBD2. Germline V lookup: CDR1 SGHTA, CDR2 FQGTGA. The V and J ends lost 1 base and 3 bases, in that order; junction bases with no gene match: 6. The CDR3 covers 17 residues. This chain's CDR3 is CASSLNPSGGNYNEQFF. For the CDR3, the DNA is TGTGCCAGCAGCTTAAATCCTAGCGGGGGAAACTACAATGAGCAGTTCTTC.

This chain joins TRBV29-1 and TRBJ1-3, with a weak D call TRBD1 (6 bases). The CDR3 loop spans 11 amino acids. Trimming cost V 3 bases and J 8 bases, with 8 bases left between them. Germline CDR1 and CDR2: SQVTM and ANQGSEA. CDR3 bases: TGCAGCGTTGACAGGGGCGACACCATATATTTT. Translating gives CSVDRGDTIYF.

The chain couples TRBV30 to TRBJ1-1; 8 bases agree with TRBD1. The CDR3 sequence is 14 residues long. After removal of 3 bases from V and 0 bases from J, the junction contained 3 bases not matched to a gene. From germline, CDR1 is GTSNPN and CDR2 SVGIG (reference sequence). The CDR3 spells CAWSLTGVNTEAFF. In DNA, the CDR3 is TGTGCCTGGAGCCTGACAGGGGTGAACACTGAAGCTTTCTTT. The variable domain in full, completed from reference TRBV30 and TRBJ1-1, reads SQTIHQWPATLVQPVGSPLSLECTVEGTSNPNLYWYRQAAGRGLQLLFYSVGIGQISSEVPQNLSASRPQDRQFILSSKKLLLSDSGFYLCAWSLTGVNTEAFFGQGTRLTVV.

The chain couples TRBV7-2 to TRBJ1-3; 9 nucleotides match TRBD1. After removal of 2 bases from V and 1 base from J, the junction contained 3 bases not matched to a gene. There are 16 residues in the CDR3. CDR1 SGHTA and CDR2 FQGNSA come from the germline V gene. This chain's CDR3 is CASSLPGQGSGNTIYF. The CDR3 bases are TGTGCCAGCAGCTTACCGGGACAGGGATCTGGAAACACCATATATTTT. The full variable domain, completed using reference TRBV7-2 and TRBJ1-3, is GAGVSQSPSNKVTEKGKDVELRCDPISGHTALYWYRQSLGQGLEFLIYFQGNSAPDKSGLPSDRFSAERTGGSVSTLTIQRTQQEDSAVYLCASSLPGQGSGNTIYFGEGSWLTVV.

This chain uses TRBV18 with TRBJ1-1; maybe TRBD1 (5 bases). V gave up 3 bases and J gave up 5 bases, with 22 bases separating them. Germline CDR1 is KGHSH and CDR2 is LQKENI. The CDR3 sequence is 17 residues long. The DNA of the CDR3 is TGTGCCAGCTCACCCCCTTCCTCACAATGGGGGGGAACTGAAGCTTTCTTT. Its translation: CASSPPSSQWGGTEAFF.

The chain carries TRBV24-1 and TRBJ2-3; D may be TRBD1 (6 bases). Germline V gene lookup returns CDR1 KGHDR and CDR2 SFDVKD. This CDR3 contains 13 residues. Trimming shortened V by 9 bases and J by 0 bases, and 9 bases separated the two germline ends. CDR3: CATGGSSTDTQYF. The CDR3, as DNA: TGTGCCACCGGGGGCTCTAGCACAGATACGCAGTATTTT.

This chain joins TRBV11-2 and TRBJ2-5, with 7 bases that match TRBD2. Germline V lookup: CDR1 SGHAT, CDR2 FQNNGV. The V gene end was trimmed by 3 bases and the J gene end by 2 bases; junction bases not matched to a gene: 9. This CDR3 comprises 16 residues. CDR3 in amino acids: CASSLAPSGNQETQYF. The CDR3 DNA sequence: TGTGCCAGCAGCTTGGCTCCCAGCGGGAATCAAGAGACCCAGTACTTC.

The J gene is TRBJ2-2, the V gene TRBV9, with 8 bases identical to TRBD2. Looked up from germline, CDR1 is SGDLS and CDR2 is YYNGEE. Trimming removed 0 bases from V and 3 bases from J; junction bases left unmatched: 4. This CDR3 has 16 residues. DNA for the CDR3: TGTGCCAGCAGCGTAGTCGGACTAGCCCACACCGGGGAGCTGTTTTTT. This sequence encodes CASSVVGLAHTGELFF. Together with reference TRBV9 and TRBJ2-2, the CDR3 gives the full variable domain: DSGVTQTPKHLITATGQRVTLRCSPRSGDLSVYWYQQSLDQGLQFLIQYYNGEERAKGNILERFSAQQFPDLHSELNLSSLELGDSALYFCASSVVGLAHTGELFFGEGSRLTVL.

The rearrangement links TRBV5-6 to TRBJ1-5, with TRBD1 as a possible D gene (5 bases). Per the germline V gene, CDR1 is SGHDT and CDR2 is YYEEEE. The CDR3 has 15 residues. The V and J ends lost 0 bases and 2 bases respectively, with 9 bases between them. The CDR3 sequence: CASSLGRGRNQPQHF. The CDR3 DNA reads TGTGCCAGCAGCTTGGGGAGGGGTCGCAATCAGCCCCAGCATTTT.

The genes are TRBV19 and TRBJ1-1; D is perhaps TRBD1 (6 bases). CDR1 LNHDA and CDR2 SQIVND come from the germline V gene (reference sequence). With 1 base removed from V and 5 bases from J, the gap between germline ends came to 14 bases. The CDR3 contains 15 residues. The DNA for the CDR3 is TGTGCCAGTAGTATAGCGGGCAGGGGAAGTACTGAAGCTTTCTTT. Translated, it gives CASSIAGRGSTEAFF.

This sequence joins TRBV3-1 (or the pseudogene TRBV3-2) and TRBJ1-3; no definite D call. This CDR3 spans 14 amino acids. Trimming removed 1 base from V and 4 bases from J, with 8 bases in between. Germline lookup yields CDR1 LGHDT and CDR2 YNNKEL (reference sequence). The chain's CDR3 is CASSQGPGGNTIYF. For the CDR3, the DNA is TGTGCCAGCAGCCAAGGCCCAGGAGGAAACACCATATATTTT.

The chain is built from TRBV15 and TRBJ2-4; 10 bases line up with TRBD2. CDR3 length equals 20 residues. The V gene's germline CDR1 is LNHNV and CDR2 YYDKDF (reference sequence). The junction had 17 bases not matched to a gene; V was cut back by 5 bases and J by 1 base. In nucleotides, the CDR3 is TGTGCCACCAGCCCCGGCGGACTACTAGCGGGAAGGAGGGCCAAAAACATTCAGTACTTC. Translating it yields CATSPGGLLAGRRAKNIQYF.

V is TRBV28 and J is TRBJ1-4, with D maybe TRBD1 (5 bases). Germline CDR1 is MDHEN and CDR2 is SYDVKM. This CDR3 region has 15 residues. Between the trimmed V and J ends, which lost 4 bases and 1 base, there was a span of 10 bases. CDR3 in amino acids: CASSYGGKTNEKLFF. In DNA, the CDR3 is TGTGCCAGCAGTTATGGGGGGAAAACTAATGAAAAACTGTTTTTT.

This clone has only a few counts. This chain joins TRBV12-5 and TRBJ2-7, with 10 positions matching TRBD2. CDR3 length: 13 amino acids. J lost 5 bases, V lost 7 bases, and 5 bases had no gene match. Germline V lookup: CDR1 LGHNT, CDR2 FRNRAP. In DNA, the CDR3 is TGTGCTAGTGTAGCGGGGGGCCTCCACGAGCAGTACTTC. Translation: CASVAGGLHEQYF. Full variable domain (missing parts from reference TRBV12-5 and TRBJ2-7): DARVTQTPRHKVTEMGQEVTMRCQPILGHNTVFWYRQTMMQGLELLAYFRNRAPLDDSGMPKDRFSAEMPDATLATLKIQPSEPRDSAVYFCASVAGGLHEQYFGPGTRLTVT.

CDR3 region: CASSLSRSGELFF. Written as DNA, the CDR3 is TGTGCCAGCAGCTTATCTAGATCGGGGGAGCTGTTTTTT. The chain joins TRBV7-8 to TRBJ2-2; D not certain. The V gene lost 2 bases and the J gene lost 8 bases, with 9 bases spanning the gap. Germline CDR1 is SGHVS and CDR2 is FQNEAQ. The CDR3 spans 13 residues.

A single count supports this clone. The chain couples TRBV28 to TRBJ1-5, with a possible D match to TRBD1 (5 bases). The CDR3 is 15 amino acids. CDR1 MDHEN and CDR2 SYDVKM come from the germline V gene. Trimming removed 2 bases at V and 4 bases at J, with 12 bases between. The CDR3 loop reads CASSLHQGSNQPQHF. CDR3 nucleotide sequence: TGTGCCAGCAGTTTACACCAGGGATCAAATCAGCCCCAGCATTTT.

V is TRBV29-1 and J is TRBJ2-7, with 7 bases lining up with TRBD1. The V and J ends lost 4 bases and 2 bases, in that order; junction bases with no gene match: 5. Germline CDR1 is SQVTM and CDR2 is ANQGSEA. This CDR3 comprises 13 residues. The CDR3 loop is CSVGGTVAYEQYF. CDR3 DNA: TGCAGCGTTGGGGGGACAGTGGCCTACGAGCAGTACTTC.

V is TRBV11-2 and J is TRBJ2-7; tentative D call: TRBD1 (6 bases). The CDR3 has 14 amino acids. Between the trimmed V and J ends, which lost 0 bases and 6 bases, there was a span of 12 bases. Germline assignment: CDR1 SGHAT and CDR2 FQNNGV. The DNA for the CDR3 is TGTGCCAGCAGCTTAGAAGGCAGGGGACGCGAGCAGTACTTC. Translating it yields CASSLEGRGREQYF.

The table lists this clone with a count of one. This chain links TRBV3-1 (or the pseudogene TRBV3-2) with TRBJ1-1, with D maybe TRBD1 (5 bases). The CDR3 covers 14 residues. Deletions cut 2 bases from V and 1 base from J, with 8 bases between. Germline CDR1 LGHDT, CDR2 YNNKEL (reference sequence). The CDR3 bases are TGTGCCAGCAGCCAACCTACAGGGAACACTGAAGCTTTCTTT. Its protein is CASSQPTGNTEAFF.

The chain carries TRBV11-2 and TRBJ1-1; 7 bases map to TRBD1. V gave up 5 bases and J gave up 0 bases; unmatched junction bases: 6. This CDR3 is built from 15 residues. Germline V gives CDR1 SGHAT, CDR2 FQNNGV. The CDR3 reads CASSPRQGLNTEAFF. In nucleotides, the CDR3 is TGTGCCAGCAGCCCCAGACAGGGCTTGAACACTGAAGCTTTCTTT.

V and J are TRBV15 and TRBJ1-5; D is ambiguous. The CDR3 has 15 amino acids. Germline V gene data show CDR1 as LNHNV and CDR2 as YYDKDF (reference sequence). V lost 1 base, J lost 3 bases, and 10 bases lay in between. CDR3 nucleotide sequence: TGTGCCACCAGCAGAGTTGGGCTGAACAATCAGCCCCAGCATTTT. This gives the protein CATSRVGLNNQPQHF.

The J gene is TRBJ1-2, the V gene TRBV30, with TRBD1 identical over 7 bases. The length of the CDR3 is 14 residues. Per the germline V gene, CDR1 is GTSNPN and CDR2 is SVGIG (reference sequence). J lost 4 bases, V lost 1 base, and 6 bases had no gene match. CDR3 in amino acids: CAWSDHRGGYGYTF. The CDR3 DNA reads TGTGCCTGGAGTGACCACAGGGGTGGCTATGGCTACACCTTC. The variable domain in full, completed from reference TRBV30 and TRBJ1-2, reads SQTIHQWPATLVQPVGSPLSLECTVEGTSNPNLYWYRQAAGRGLQLLFYSVGIGQISSEVPQNLSASRPQDRQFILSSKKLLLSDSGFYLCAWSDHRGGYGYTFGSGTRLTVV.

The chain has TRBV12-5 and TRBJ1-1; 7 nucleotides align to TRBD1. The CDR3 has 12 amino acids. Germline lookup yields CDR1 LGHNT and CDR2 FRNRAP. Unmatched junction bases numbered 4, after V lost 5 bases and J lost 7 bases. CDR3 loop: CASGPGTDEAFF. The CDR3 region has the DNA TGTGCTAGTGGTCCCGGGACAGATGAAGCTTTCTTT.

The chain uses TRBV10-3 and TRBJ2-6; 7 nucleotides line up with TRBD1. Germline V gives CDR1 ENHRY, CDR2 SYGVKD. The CDR3 consists of 17 residues. The V segment lost 10 bases and the J segment 0 bases; nucleotides outside the gene matches: 12. This chain's CDR3 is CATQRGPQNSGANVLTF. The CDR3, as DNA: TGTGCCACCCAGAGGGGGCCCCAGAACTCTGGGGCCAACGTCCTGACTTTC.

This sequence joins TRBV5-8 and TRBJ2-2; perhaps TRBD1 as D (5 bases). V dropped 4 bases and J dropped 7 bases, with 11 bases sitting between them. Looked up from germline, CDR1 is SGHTS and CDR2 is YDEGEE. There are 13 residues in the CDR3. The chain's CDR3 is CASSLRVRGELFF. The CDR3, as DNA: TGTGCCAGCAGCCTCAGGGTTCGCGGGGAGCTGTTTTTT.